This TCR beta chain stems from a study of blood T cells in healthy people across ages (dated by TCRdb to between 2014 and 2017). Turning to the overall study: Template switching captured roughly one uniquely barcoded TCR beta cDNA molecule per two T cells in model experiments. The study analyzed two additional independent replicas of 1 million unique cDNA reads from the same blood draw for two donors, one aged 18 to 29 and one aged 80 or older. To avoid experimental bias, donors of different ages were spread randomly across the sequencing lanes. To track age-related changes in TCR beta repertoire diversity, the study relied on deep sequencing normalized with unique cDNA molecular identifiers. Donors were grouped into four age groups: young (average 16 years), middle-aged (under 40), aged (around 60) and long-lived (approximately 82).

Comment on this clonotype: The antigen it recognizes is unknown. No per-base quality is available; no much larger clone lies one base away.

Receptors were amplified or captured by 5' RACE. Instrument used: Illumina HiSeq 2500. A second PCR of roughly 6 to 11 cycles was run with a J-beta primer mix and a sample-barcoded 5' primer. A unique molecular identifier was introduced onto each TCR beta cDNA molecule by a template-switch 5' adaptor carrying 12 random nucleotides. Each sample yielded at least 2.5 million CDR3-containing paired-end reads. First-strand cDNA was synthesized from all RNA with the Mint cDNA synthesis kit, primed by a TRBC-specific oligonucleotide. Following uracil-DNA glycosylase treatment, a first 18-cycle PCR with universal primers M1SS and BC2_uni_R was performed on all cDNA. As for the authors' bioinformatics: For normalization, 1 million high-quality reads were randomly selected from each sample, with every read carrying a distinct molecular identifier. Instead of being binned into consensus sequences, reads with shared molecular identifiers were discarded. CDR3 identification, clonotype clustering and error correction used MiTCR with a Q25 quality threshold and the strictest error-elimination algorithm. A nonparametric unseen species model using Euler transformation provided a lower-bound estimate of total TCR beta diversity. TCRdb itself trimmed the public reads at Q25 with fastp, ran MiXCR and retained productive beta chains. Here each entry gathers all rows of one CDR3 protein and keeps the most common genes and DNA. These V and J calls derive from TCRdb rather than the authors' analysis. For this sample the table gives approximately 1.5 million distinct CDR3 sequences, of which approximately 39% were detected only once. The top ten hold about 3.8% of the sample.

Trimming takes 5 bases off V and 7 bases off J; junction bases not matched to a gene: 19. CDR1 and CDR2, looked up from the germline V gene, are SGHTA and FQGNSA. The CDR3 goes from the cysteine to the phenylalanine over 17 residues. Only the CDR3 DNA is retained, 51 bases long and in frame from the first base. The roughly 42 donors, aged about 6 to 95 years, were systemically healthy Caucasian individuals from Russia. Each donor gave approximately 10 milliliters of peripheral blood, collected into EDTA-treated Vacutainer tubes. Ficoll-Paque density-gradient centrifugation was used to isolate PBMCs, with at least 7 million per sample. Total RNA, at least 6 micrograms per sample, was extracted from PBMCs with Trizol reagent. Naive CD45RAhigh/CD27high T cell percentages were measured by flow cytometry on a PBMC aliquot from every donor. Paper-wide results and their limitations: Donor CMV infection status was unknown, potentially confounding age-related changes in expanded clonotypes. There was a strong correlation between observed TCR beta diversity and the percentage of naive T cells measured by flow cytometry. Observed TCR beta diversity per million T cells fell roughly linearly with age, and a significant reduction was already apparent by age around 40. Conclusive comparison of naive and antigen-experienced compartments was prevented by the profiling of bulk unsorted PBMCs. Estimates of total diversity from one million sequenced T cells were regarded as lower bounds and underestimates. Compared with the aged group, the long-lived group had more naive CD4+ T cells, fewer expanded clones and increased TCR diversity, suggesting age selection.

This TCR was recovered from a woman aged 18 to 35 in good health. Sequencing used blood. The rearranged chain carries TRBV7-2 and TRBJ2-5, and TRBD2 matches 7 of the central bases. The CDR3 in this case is CASSPLTAGTQPRTQYF. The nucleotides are TGTGCCAGCAGCCCTCTCACAGCGGGAACCCAGCCACGGACCCAGTACTTC. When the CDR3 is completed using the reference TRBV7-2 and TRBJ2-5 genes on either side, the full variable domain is GAGVSQSPSNKVTEKGKDVELRCDPISGHTALYWYRQSLGQGLEFLIYFQGNSAPDKSGLPSDRFSAERTGGSVSTLTIQRTQQEDSAVYLCASSPLTAGTQPRTQYFGPGTRLLVL.